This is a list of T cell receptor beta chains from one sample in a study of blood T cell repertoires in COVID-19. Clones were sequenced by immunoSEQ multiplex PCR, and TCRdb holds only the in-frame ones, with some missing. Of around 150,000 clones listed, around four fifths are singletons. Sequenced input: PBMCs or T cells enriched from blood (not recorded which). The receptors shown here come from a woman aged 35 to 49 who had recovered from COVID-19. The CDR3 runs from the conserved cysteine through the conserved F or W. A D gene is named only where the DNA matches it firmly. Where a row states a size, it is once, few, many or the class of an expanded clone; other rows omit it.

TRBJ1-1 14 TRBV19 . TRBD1 CASSIGQGGAEAFF TGTGCCAGTAGTATCGGACAGGGAGGCGCTGAAGCTTTCTTT
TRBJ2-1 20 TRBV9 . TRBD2 CASSDPGTSGVWGSYNEQFF TGTGCCAGCAGCGACCCCGGGACTAGCGGTGTCTGGGGGTCCTACAATGAGCAGTTCTTC
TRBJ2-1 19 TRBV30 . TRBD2 CAWATSGGASDFSYNEQFF TGTGCCTGGGCGACTAGCGGGGGGGCTTCGGACTTCTCCTACAATGAGCAGTTCTTC
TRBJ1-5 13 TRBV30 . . CAWSAAGQGPQHF TGTGCCTGGAGTGCGGCAGGTCAGGGGCCCCAGCATTTT
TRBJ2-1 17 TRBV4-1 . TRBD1 CASSQPKTGEGYNEQFF TGCGCCAGCAGCCAACCTAAGACAGGGGAAGGCTACAATGAGCAGTTCTTC
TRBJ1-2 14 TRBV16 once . CASTTTITNYGYTF TGTGCCAGCACCACAACCATAACTAACTATGGCTACACCTTC
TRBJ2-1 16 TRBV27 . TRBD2 CASSLMRTSGDNEQFF TGTGCCAGCAGTTTAATGAGGACTAGCGGCGACAATGAGCAGTTCTTC
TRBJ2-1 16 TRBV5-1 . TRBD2 CASRSGTSVEYNEQFF TGCGCCAGCAGATCCGGGACTAGCGTGGAGTACAATGAGCAGTTCTTC
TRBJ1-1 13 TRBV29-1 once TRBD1 CSVETTGGTEAFF TGCAGCGTTGAAACTACAGGGGGCACTGAAGCTTTCTTT
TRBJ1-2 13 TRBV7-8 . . CASSLDRGYGYTF TGTGCCAGCAGCTTAGACCGGGGATATGGCTACACCTTC
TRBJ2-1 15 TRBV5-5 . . CASSFSGSSYNEQFF TGTGCCAGCAGCTTTAGCGGAAGCTCCTACAATGAGCAGTTCTTC
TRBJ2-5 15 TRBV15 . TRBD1 CATSRDSTGQETQYF TGTGCCACCAGCAGAGATTCGACAGGGCAAGAGACCCAGTACTTC
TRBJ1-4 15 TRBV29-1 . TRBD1 CSVRGQDATNEKLFF TGCAGCGTTCGGGGACAGGATGCAACTAATGAAAAACTGTTTTTT
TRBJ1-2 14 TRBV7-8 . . CASSLYGSNYGYTF TGTGCCAGCAGCTTATACGGTTCCAACTATGGCTACACCTTC
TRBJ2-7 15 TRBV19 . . CASSIGGGPTREQYF TGTGCCAGTAGTATAGGGGGAGGCCCTACTCGCGAGCAGTACTTC
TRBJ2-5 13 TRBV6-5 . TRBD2 CASRGTSRETQYF TGTGCCAGCAGGGGGACTAGCCGCGAGACCCAGTACTTC
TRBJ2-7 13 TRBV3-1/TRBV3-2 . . CASSQMASYEQYF TGTGCCAGCAGCCAAATGGCATCCTACGAGCAGTACTTC
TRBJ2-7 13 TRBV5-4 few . CASRSGSSYEQYF TGTGCCAGCAGATCGGGGAGCTCCTACGAGCAGTACTTC
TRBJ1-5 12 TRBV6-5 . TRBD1 CASTGGHQPQHF TGTGCCAGCACAGGGGGCCATCAGCCCCAGCATTTT
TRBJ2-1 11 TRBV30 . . CAIELAGEQFF TGTGCCATCGAACTAGCCGGTGAGCAGTTCTTC
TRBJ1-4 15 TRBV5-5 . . CASSLFQGTNEKLFF TGTGCCAGCAGCTTGTTCCAGGGTACTAATGAAAAACTGTTTTTT
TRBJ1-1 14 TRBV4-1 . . CASSLPGQNTEAFF TGCGCCAGCAGCCTCCCGGGACAAAACACTGAAGCTTTCTTT
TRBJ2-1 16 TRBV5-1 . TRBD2 CASRVPGTSGNNEQFF TGCGCCAGCAGGGTCCCGGGGACTAGCGGAAACAATGAGCAGTTCTTC
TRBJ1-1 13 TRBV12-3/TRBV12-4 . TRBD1 CASSSRDRVRAFF TGTGCCAGCAGTTCCCGGGACAGGGTCCGAGCTTTCTTT
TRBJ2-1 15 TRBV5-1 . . CASSPDRGENNEQFF TGCGCCAGCAGCCCAGACCGCGGGGAGAATAATGAGCAGTTCTTC
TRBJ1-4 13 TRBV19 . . CASTGMKGEKLFF TGTGCCAGTACGGGGATGAAAGGTGAAAAACTGTTTTTT
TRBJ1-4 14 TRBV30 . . CAWSARADSEKLFF TGTGCCTGGAGTGCCAGGGCAGACAGTGAAAAACTGTTTTTT
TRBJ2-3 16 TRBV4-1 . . CASSQGGAGGADTQYF TGCGCCAGCAGCCAAGGGGGCGCAGGTGGGGCAGATACGCAGTATTTT
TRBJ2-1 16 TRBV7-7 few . CASSLNAGSPPDEQFF TGTGCTAGCAGCTTAAACGCGGGGTCTCCCCCAGATGAGCAGTTCTTC
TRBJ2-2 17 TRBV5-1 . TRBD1 CASSLESGGPTTGELFF TGCGCCAGCAGCTTGGAATCAGGGGGCCCAACGACCGGGGAGCTGTTTTTT
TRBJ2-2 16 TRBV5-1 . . CASSPSTGLNTGELFF TGCGCCAGCAGCCCATCGACAGGATTGAACACCGGGGAGCTGTTTTTT